One and the same sample provided the 27 T cell receptor beta chains below, sequenced in a study of neurological immune-mediated disorders. From the 5' RACE reads, TCRdb called clonotypes with MiXCR, one entry per CDR3 protein. In the table there are some 77,000 distinct CDR3 sequences, approximately 15% of which are singletons. Time point: longitudinal time-point 1 (baseline). Sequenced: PBMCs. Receptor source: a female donor with HTLV-1-associated myelopathy (HAM/TSP).

This clonotype is deemed medium-sized. The chain is built from TRBV21-1 and TRBJ1-5; whether TRBD1, the table's D call, matches the DNA was not checked. TRBV21-1 counts as a pseudogene. The CDR3 sequence is 19 residues long. CDR3 in DNA: TGTGCCAGCAGCAAAGCAGGTGACCCCTTCTACCCTAAAAATCAGCCCCAGCATTTT. Its protein product is CASSKAGDPFYPKNQPQHF.

The J gene is TRBJ2-3, the V gene TRBV12-3 or TRBV12-4; 7 bases are a match to TRBD2. Trimming took 6 bases from V and 1 from J; bases not matched to a gene: 4. CDR3 length: 14 amino acids. CDR3 coding DNA: TGTGCCAGCAGCTGGAGCGGGGGCACAGATACGCAGTATTTT. This encodes CASSWSGGTDTQYF.

This clonotype was detected ten times or more. The chain is built from TRBV28 and TRBJ2-6; D not resolved. The CDR3 length is 15 residues. Germline assignment: CDR1 MDHEN and CDR2 SYDVKM. V was shortened by 1 base and J by 0 bases, with 4 bases between the two germline ends. The CDR3 is CASSLSVSGANVLTF. In nucleotides, the CDR3 is TGTGCCAGCAGTTTATCGGTCTCTGGGGCCAACGTCCTGACTTTC.

The chain joins TRBV15 to TRBJ2-4; D is tentatively TRBD1 or TRBD2 (6 bases each). The CDR3 consists of 16 residues. The V and J ends lost 0 bases and 8 bases respectively, with 17 bases between them. Germline values: CDR1 LNHNV, CDR2 YYDKDF (reference sequence). The CDR3 DNA sequence: TGTGCCACCAGCAGAGATCGCACAGGGTGGGGGGACATTCAGTACTTC. Its translation is CATSRDRTGWGDIQYF. The variable domain in full, completed from reference TRBV15 and TRBJ2-4, reads DAMVIQNPRYQVTQFGKPVTLSCSQTLNHNVMYWYQQKSSQAPKLLFHYYDKDFNNEADTPDNFQSRRPNTSFCFLDIRSPGLGDTAMYLCATSRDRTGWGDIQYFGAGTRLSVL.

Comments on this clonotype: Given a much more abundant clone one base away, this may be a read error. The CDR3 protein is CASSFARQGIFGEQYF. The DNA of the CDR3 is TGCGCCAGCAGCTTCGCCAGACAGGGGATTTTTGGCGAGCAGTACTTC. The chain employs TRBV5-1 and TRBJ2-7, with 8 bases lining up with TRBD1. CDR1 is SGHRS, CDR2 YFSETQ, per germline. V shed 2 bases, J shed 6 bases, and the junction held 13 bases outside the gene matches. The CDR3 spans 16 residues.

The chain recombines TRBV4-3 with TRBJ1-2, with D possibly TRBD1 on 5 matching bases. This CDR3 is built from 17 residues. Looked up from germline, CDR1 is LGHNA and CDR2 is YSLEER. The V and J ends lost 1 base and 2 bases respectively, with 17 bases between them. The CDR3 region has the DNA TGCGCCAGCAGCCAAGTTACCACCGGGACTGAGAACTATGGCTACACCTTC. It specifies CASSQVTTGTENYGYTF.

Ten or more counts support this clonotype. The V call is TRBV11-2, the J call TRBJ1-6; the D is unclear. The CDR3 spans 17 residues. Germline V lookup: CDR1 SGHAT, CDR2 FQNNGV. With 1 base removed from V and 9 bases from J, the gap between germline ends came to 19 bases. In DNA form, the CDR3 reads TGTGCCAGCAGCTTAGGGCAAGCCACGACCTGGAGTTCACCCCTCCACTTT. Amino acids: CASSLGQATTWSSPLHF.

Remarks on this clonotype: It may be a read error: a sequence one base away is much more abundant. The V call is TRBV10-3, the J call TRBJ2-1, with D perhaps matching TRBD2 (6 bases). CDR3 size: 13 residues. Germline V gene data show CDR1 as ENHRY and CDR2 as SYGVKD. Written as DNA, the CDR3 is TGTGCCATCAGGGTGAAAGGGCGGGATGAGCAGCTCTTC. This translates into CAIRVKGRDEQLF.

This clonotype appeared many times. This chain links TRBV6-5 with TRBJ1-1, with D tentatively TRBD1 (5 bases). Germline V gene lookup returns CDR1 MNHEY and CDR2 SVGAGI. V was trimmed by 6 bases and J by 5 bases, leaving 19 bases between them. The CDR3 covers 15 residues. CDR3 sequence (DNA): TGTGCCAGCAGGGACTTGATCGGTGGGGGAACTGAAGCTTTCTTT. Its protein is CASRDLIGGGTEAFF.

The sample holds many counts of this clonotype. The rearrangement joins TRBV12-3 or TRBV12-4 to TRBJ2-3; 9 positions agree with TRBD2. With 9 bases clipped from V and 2 bases from J, the junction kept 3 bases outside the gene matches. CDR3 length equals 13 residues. The CDR3 DNA reads as TGTGCCAGTAGCGGGGGAAACACAGATACGCAGTATTTT. Protein sequence: CASSGGNTDTQYF.

This clonotype was seen ten or more times. The V gene is TRBV5-5, the J gene TRBJ2-7, with 9 positions matching TRBD1. The CDR3 extends over 13 amino acids. Trimming took 4 bases from V and 11 from J; bases not matched to a gene: 10. Looked up from germline, CDR1 is SGHKS and CDR2 is YYEKEE (reference sequence). The CDR3 reads CASSQSGTGYEYF. CDR3 coding DNA: TGTGCCAGCAGCCAGTCAGGGACAGGGTACGAGTACTTC.

This clonotype was counted at least ten times. The chain uses TRBV5-1 and TRBJ2-1, with D unresolved. Between the trimmed V and J ends, which lost 2 bases and 8 bases, there was a span of 8 bases. Germline assignment: CDR1 SGHRS and CDR2 YFSETQ. This CDR3 comprises 12 residues. The CDR3 loop reads CASSFPGDEQFF. The CDR3 DNA reads as TGCGCCAGCAGCTTTCCTGGGGATGAGCAGTTCTTC.

Many counts were recorded for this clonotype. V and J are TRBV5-1 and TRBJ2-5; a possible D gene is TRBD1 (6 bases). The germline gives CDR1 SGHRS, CDR2 YFSETQ. The CDR3 has 14 residues. Trimming cost V 0 bases and J 1 base, with 7 bases left between them. CDR3 in amino acids: CASSLDRAQETQYF. The CDR3 coding sequence is TGCGCCAGCAGCTTGGACAGGGCCCAAGAGACCCAGTACTTC.

This clonotype was counted at least ten times. The chain is built from TRBV7-8 and TRBJ2-5; D may correspond to TRBD1 or TRBD2 (5 bases each). The CDR3 is made up of 15 amino acids. Germline assignment: CDR1 SGHVS and CDR2 FQNEAQ. V lost 8 bases and J 5 bases, leaving 21 bases between the germline ends. CDR3 bases: TGTGCCAGCGACCCCGTTGGGGGAAGAGGGGAGACCCAGTACTTC. The encoded protein is CASDPVGGRGETQYF.

This clonotype appeared many times. The chain carries TRBV29-1 and TRBJ1-1; D gene uncertain. The V end lost 7 bases, the J end lost 0 bases, and 9 bases lay between the germline ends. Germline-derived CDR1 and CDR2 are SQVTM and ANQGSEA. CDR3 length equals 12 residues. CDR3 nucleotides: TGCAGCGCTTGCCCCCTGAACACTGAAGCTTTCTTT. Amino acids: CSACPLNTEAFF.

This clonotype appeared many times. The genes are TRBV9 and TRBJ2-2, with D uncertain. V shed 3 bases and J shed 4 bases, with 16 bases lying between them. The CDR3 consists of 16 residues. The germline gives CDR1 SGDLS, CDR2 YYNGEE. The CDR3 coding sequence is TGTGCCAGCAGCGAACTAAGGTGGCAGCTCACCGGGGAGCTGTTTTTT. It specifies CASSELRWQLTGELFF. Looking up the rest from reference TRBV9 and TRBJ2-2 gives the full variable domain: DSGVTQTPKHLITATGQRVTLRCSPRSGDLSVYWYQQSLDQGLQFLIQYYNGEERAKGNILERFSAQQFPDLHSELNLSSLELGDSALYFCASSELRWQLTGELFFGEGSRLTVL.

This clonotype was counted ten times or more. This sequence joins TRBV6-5 and TRBJ2-7, with D possibly called TRBD1 or TRBD2 (5 bases each). CDR1 and CDR2 (germline): MNHEY, SVGAGI. There are 14 residues in the CDR3. Trimming took 4 bases from V and 1 from J, leaving 11 bases between them. The CDR3 loop is CASSSGDGSYEQYF. CDR3 in DNA: TGTGCCAGCAGTTCCGGGGACGGTTCCTACGAGCAGTACTTC.

This clonotype has ten or more counts. This rearrangement joins TRBV29-1 to TRBJ2-7, with D maybe TRBD2 (5 bases). V was trimmed by 4 bases and J by 2 bases, leaving 18 bases between them. Germline lookup yields CDR1 SQVTM and CDR2 ANQGSEA. This CDR3 comprises 15 residues. Here the CDR3 reads CSVVVATPRAYEQYF. The CDR3 DNA is TGCAGCGTTGTAGTGGCGACCCCGAGGGCCTACGAGCAGTACTTC.

Regarding this clonotype: One junction end disagrees with the germline gene, perhaps due to a read error. The J gene is TRBJ2-3, the V gene TRBV5-1; D is tentatively TRBD1 or TRBD2 (5 bases each). CDR3 length: 15 residues. In germline, CDR1 is SGHRS, CDR2 YFSETQ. The DNA of the CDR3 is TGCGACAGCAGCTTCCGGGACGGACGCACAGATACTCAGTATTTT. Protein sequence: CDSSFRDGRTDTQYF.

This chain links TRBV7-3 with TRBJ2-3; no reliable D call. From germline, CDR1 is SGHTA and CDR2 FQGTGA. The CDR3 is 14 amino acids. V was trimmed by 8 bases and J by 4 bases, leaving 16 bases between them. The CDR3 sequence: CASGKSLDSDTQYF. The CDR3 DNA reads TGTGCCAGCGGCAAGAGTCTAGATTCAGATACGCAGTATTTT.

This clonotype was detected many times. This sequence joins TRBV7-9 and TRBJ1-2, with 8 nucleotides matching TRBD1. This CDR3 is built from 14 residues. CDR1 is SEHNR, CDR2 FQNEAQ, per germline (reference sequence). The junction had 6 bases not matched to a gene; V was cut back by 7 bases and J by 2 bases. The CDR3 here is CASIPDRVNYGYTF. CDR3 DNA sequence: TGTGCCAGCATCCCGGACAGGGTCAACTATGGCTACACCTTC.

This clonotype was detected many times. This chain joins TRBV7-2 and TRBJ2-7; 7 nucleotides agree with TRBD2. CDR3 length: 15 residues. Germline lookup yields CDR1 SGHTA and CDR2 FQGNSA. V was clipped by 0 bases and J by 3 bases; unmatched bases: 5. In nucleotides, the CDR3 is TGTGCCAGCAGCTTAGCCGGGGGGATAAACTACGAGCAGTACTTC. This gives the protein CASSLAGGINYEQYF.

This clonotype has at least ten counts. The chain uses TRBV9 and TRBJ2-1, with TRBD2 identical over 13 bases. The CDR3 contains 15 residues. The junction had 3 bases not matched to a gene; V was cut back by 3 bases and J by 6 bases. CDR1 and CDR2 from the germline V gene are SGDLS and YYNGEE. CDR3 sequence reads: CASSATSGGFNEQFF. DNA of the CDR3: TGTGCCAGCAGCGCGACTAGCGGGGGGTTCAATGAGCAGTTCTTC.

This clonotype was found many times. The gene calls are TRBV7-7 and TRBJ2-3, with 8 bases lining up with TRBD2. V gave up 11 bases and J gave up 3 bases; unmatched junction bases: 10. In germline, CDR1 is SSHAT, CDR2 FNYEAQ (reference sequence). This CDR3 is built from 14 residues. CDR3 residues: CASPGGVRTDTQYF. The CDR3 DNA reads as TGTGCCTCCCCGGGGGGGGTCCGGACAGATACGCAGTATTTT.

The V and J genes are TRBV5-1 and TRBJ2-1, with D possibly being TRBD1 or TRBD2 (5 bases each). Trimming left V 6 bases short and J 9 bases short, with 22 bases between. CDR3 length: 15 residues. Germline V gives CDR1 SGHRS, CDR2 YFSETQ. The CDR3 sequence is CASNPGPPRSSEQFF. CDR3 in DNA: TGCGCCAGCAATCCGGGACCGCCTCGGAGTAGTGAGCAGTTCTTC.

The V gene is TRBV5-8, the J gene TRBJ2-7; possibly TRBD1 for D (5 bases). The CDR3 consists of 14 residues. Trimming left V 1 base short and J 2 bases short, with 10 bases between. CDR1 SGHTS and CDR2 YDEGEE come from the germline V gene. The CDR3 protein is CASSLRGRTYEQYF. The CDR3 DNA reads TGTGCCAGCAGCTTGAGGGGTAGGACCTACGAGCAGTACTTC.

There are many counts of this clonotype. The chain carries TRBV6-5 and TRBJ1-2; D is unclear. The CDR3 sequence is 12 residues long. The V end was cut by 8 bases, the J end by 5 bases, with 12 bases between. CDR1 is MNHEY and CDR2 is SVGAGI in the germline V gene. The DNA of the CDR3 is TGTGCCAGCGGGGAAAGTGGATATGGCTACACCTTC. Translated, it gives CASGESGYGYTF.